Below are 10 T cell receptor beta chains sequenced from a single sample in a study of regulatory T cells in long-lasting Graves disease. Documented time point: newly diagnosed GD, antithyroid drugs for less than 3 months. PBMC-derived RNA was used for the TCR library. The TCR beta library used iRepertoire HTBI primers with Arm-PCR amplification of CDR3. From the multiplex PCR reads, TCRdb called clonotypes with MiXCR, one entry per CDR3 protein. The repertoire includes 200,000 to 250,000 distinct CDR3 sequences, 20% to 25% of them detected once, and approximately 15% sits in the top ten. Specimen: peripheral blood mononuclear cells (PBMCs), collected at new diagnosis, from a patient treated with antithyroid drugs. These receptors all stem from a female donor with Graves disease.

The chain employs TRBV5-6 and TRBJ2-7; D could derive from TRBD1 or TRBD2 (5 bases each). V was trimmed by 7 bases and J by 5 bases, leaving 16 bases between them. The CDR3 spans 13 residues. Germline-derived CDR1 and CDR2 are SGHDT and YYEEEE. CDR3 loop: CASSYWGPNEQYF. The CDR3, as DNA: TGTGCCAGCTCATACTGGGGACCGAACGAGCAGTACTTC. Filled out from reference TRBV5-6 and TRBJ2-7, the complete variable domain reads DAGVTQSPTHLIKTRGQQVTLRCSPKSGHDTVSWYQQALGQGPQFIFQYYEEEERQRGNFPDRFSGHQFPNYSSELNVNALLLGDSALYLCASSYWGPNEQYFGPGTRLTVT.

The sample holds many counts of this clonotype. The chain carries TRBV28 and TRBJ2-7, with D perhaps matching TRBD2 (6 bases). Trimming cost V 3 bases and J 0 bases, with 12 bases left between them. The CDR3 runs 15 residues. CDR1 and CDR2 from the germline V gene are MDHEN and SYDVKM. The chain's CDR3 is CASSFGGGDSYEQYF. CDR3 in DNA: TGTGCCAGCAGTTTTGGTGGCGGGGACTCCTACGAGCAGTACTTC.

The V gene is TRBV19, the J gene TRBJ1-1; D unresolved. V lost 5 bases and J lost 0, with 7 bases in between. The CDR3 is 13 residues long. CDR1 is LNHDA, CDR2 SQIVND, per germline (reference sequence). CDR3 coding DNA: TGTGCCAGTAGTTTACATTTGAACACTGAAGCTTTCTTT. This translates into CASSLHLNTEAFF.

CDR3 sequence: CASSLIQGPYEQYF. CDR3 nucleotides: TGTGCCAGCAGCTTAATTCAGGGACCGTACGAGCAGTACTTC. The V gene is TRBV7-8, the J gene TRBJ2-7, with D tentatively TRBD1 or TRBD2 (5 bases each). Trimming left V 2 bases short and J 4 bases short, with 12 bases between. CDR1 is SGHVS, CDR2 FQNEAQ, per germline. This CDR3 is 14 amino acids long.

This clonotype occurred a few times. V usage is TRBV24-1 and J usage is TRBJ2-7, with 8 nucleotides matching TRBD2. There are 15 residues in the CDR3. V trimming: 2 bases; J trimming: 4 bases; junction bases outside the gene matches: 6. CDR1 is KGHDR, CDR2 SFDVKD, per germline. The CDR3 protein is CATSDSVAGKYEQYF. The CDR3 bases are TGTGCCACCAGTGATTCGGTAGCGGGAAAGTACGAGCAGTACTTC.

The sample holds many counts of this clonotype. The chain joins TRBV7-8 to TRBJ2-1, with 10 bases matching TRBD2. The CDR3 is made up of 16 amino acids. CDR1 is SGHVS and CDR2 is FQNEAQ in the germline V gene. V lost 5 bases and J lost 6; bases outside the gene matches: 10. CDR3 DNA sequence: TGTGCCAGCAGCCCAGTTGCCGGGACTAGCGCCAATGAGCAGTTCTTC. Translating it yields CASSPVAGTSANEQFF.

Turning to this clonotype: A read error may be the cause here, since a much bigger clone is one base away. No conserved phenylalanine or tryptophan ends this CDR3, so it is likely a read error. This chain links TRBV14 with TRBJ2-1; 7 bases match TRBD2. This CDR3 spans 15 amino acids. V was clipped by 1 base and J by 7 bases; unmatched bases: 7. Germline V gene lookup returns CDR1 SGHDN and CDR2 FVKESK. The CDR3 loop is CASSQGLAVINEQFI. In nucleotides, the CDR3 is TGTGCCAGCAGCCAAGGGCTAGCGGTAATAAATGAGCAGTTCATC.

This clonotype was detected many times. This chain connects TRBV4-2 to TRBJ2-1, with 7 nucleotides matching TRBD2. This CDR3 has 14 residues. Germline CDR1 reads LGHNA; CDR2 reads YNFKEQ. V lost 0 bases to trimming and J lost 15 bases; unmatched junction nucleotides: 11. The CDR3 here is CASSQELVGRPLFF. The DNA for the CDR3 is TGTGCCAGCAGCCAAGAGTTGGTCGGGAGGCCGTTGTTCTTC.

The J gene is TRBJ2-1, the V gene TRBV6-1; 10 positions agree with TRBD2. Germline V gives CDR1 MNHNS, CDR2 SASEGT. V lost 5 bases, J lost 0 bases, and 7 bases stayed unmatched. This CDR3 region has 17 residues. CDR3 bases: TGTGCCAGCAGTCCCTTAGGACTAGCGGACTCCTACAATGAGCAGTTCTTC. It codes for CASSPLGLADSYNEQFF.

This clonotype was counted at least ten times. The V and J genes are TRBV6-2 or TRBV6-3 and TRBJ2-1, with 14 bases fitting TRBD2. V trimming: 3 bases; J trimming: 4 bases; junction bases outside the gene matches: 8. The CDR3 has 18 residues. CDR1 MNHEY and CDR2 SVGEGT come from the germline V gene. The CDR3 DNA follows: TGTGCCAGCAGTTATGCGACTAGCGGGGGGGCCGGGTACAATGAGCAGTTCTTC. Translated, it gives CASSYATSGGAGYNEQFF.